These 29 T cell receptor beta chains came from one sample sequenced in a study of shared clonotypes between healthy human individuals. Terminally differentiated effector memory CD45RA+ cells were excluded from the naive CD8 cells, which were CD45RO-negative and positively selected for CCR7. Method: immunoSEQ multiplex PCR; TCRdb's copy keeps in-frame clones and lacks some. The sample consists of approximately 810,000 clones, 92% of them appearing once. Input material: naive CD8+ T cells sorted from blood. The source is a man younger than 40 in good health.

This clone was detected once. The V gene is TRBV7-9, the J gene TRBJ2-7; the D gene is possibly TRBD1 (6 bases). The CDR3 has 16 residues. Germline V gene lookup returns CDR1 SEHNR and CDR2 FQNEAQ (reference sequence). The V end lost 0 bases, the J end lost 0 bases, and 12 bases lay between the germline ends. CDR3 loop: CASSLAAGANSYEQYF. CDR3 sequence (DNA): TGTGCCAGCAGCTTAGCGGCAGGGGCCAACTCCTACGAGCAGTACTTC.

This chain uses TRBV6-6 with TRBJ1-1; D call uncertain. V was shortened by 6 bases and J by 1 base, with 9 bases between the two germline ends. Germline assignment: CDR1 MNHNY and CDR2 SVGAGI (reference sequence). The CDR3 totals 13 residues. CDR3 amino acids: CASRTTANTEAFF. CDR3 nucleotide sequence: TGTGCCAGCAGAACCACAGCGAACACTGAAGCTTTCTTT.

This sequence joins TRBV30 and TRBJ2-3; TRBD2 aligns across 11 bases. The CDR3 has 17 residues. Germline CDR1 and CDR2: GTSNPN and SVGIG (reference sequence). Trimming took 5 bases from V and 1 from J; bases not matched to a gene: 11. CDR3 bases: TGTGCCTGGTGCTCGGAGCTGGGACTAGCGGGCACAGATACGCAGTATTTT. Residues: CAWCSELGLAGTDTQYF.

This chain uses TRBV28 with TRBJ1-1; the D gene is possibly TRBD1 (6 bases). Trimming took 5 bases from V and 0 from J, leaving 10 bases between them. Germline lookup yields CDR1 MDHEN and CDR2 SYDVKM. CDR3 length: 14 amino acids. The CDR3 loop is CASSPDRLNTEAFF. CDR3 in DNA: TGTGCCAGCAGTCCAGACAGGTTGAACACTGAAGCTTTCTTT.

V usage is TRBV4-1 and J usage is TRBJ2-7, with 8 nucleotides matching TRBD2. The length of the CDR3 is 15 residues. Germline assignment: CDR1 MGHRA and CDR2 YSYEKL. J was trimmed by 5 bases and V by 4 bases; bases with no gene match: 10. CDR3 DNA sequence: TGCGCCAGCAGCCCGTTGAGGACTAGCATCCACGAGCAGTACTTC. Residues: CASSPLRTSIHEQYF.

A single count supports this clone. This rearrangement joins TRBV15 to TRBJ2-3, with D uncertain. This CDR3 has 15 residues. Germline V gives CDR1 LNHNV, CDR2 YYDKDF (reference sequence). V gave up 0 bases and J gave up 5 bases, with 12 bases separating them. The DNA for the CDR3 is TGTGCCACCAGCAGAGATCGGGCCGTGGGAGATACGCAGTATTTT. Protein: CATSRDRAVGDTQYF.

The chain is built from TRBV18 and TRBJ2-3; TRBD2 matches at 8 bases. After removal of 1 base from V and 5 bases from J, the junction contained 5 bases not matched to a gene. The CDR3 totals 15 residues. Germline lookup yields CDR1 KGHSH and CDR2 LQKENI. This CDR3 is CASSPRLALGDTQYF. The CDR3, as DNA: TGTGCCAGCTCACCACGACTAGCGTTAGGAGATACGCAGTATTTT.

In its sample, this clone was seen once. This chain connects TRBV28 to TRBJ1-2; no clear D gene. This CDR3 comprises 14 residues. CDR1 and CDR2 (germline): MDHEN, SYDVKM. V gave up 9 bases and J gave up 6 bases, with 20 bases separating them. CDR3 DNA: TGTGCCAGTTCAGGAATGCCGTCCGTCGATGGCTACACCTTC. This translates into CASSGMPSVDGYTF.

J is TRBJ2-5 and V is TRBV5-1; 11 nucleotides line up with TRBD2. Germline loops: CDR1 SGHRS, CDR2 YFSETQ. The V gene end was trimmed by 3 bases and the J gene end by 5 bases; junction bases not matched to a gene: 9. The CDR3 spans 16 residues. This CDR3 reads CASSSLAGGPWETQYF. The CDR3 DNA sequence: TGCGCCAGCAGCTCATTAGCGGGAGGGCCGTGGGAGACCCAGTACTTC.

The rearrangement joins TRBV2 to TRBJ1-1; TRBD1 aligns across 8 bases. With V trimmed by 1 base and J by 1 base, 2 bases remained unmatched. Looked up from germline, CDR1 is SNHLY and CDR2 is FYNNEI. The CDR3 is 15 residues long. The CDR3 loop reads CASSEGGTGNTEAFF. CDR3 nucleotides: TGTGCCAGCAGTGAAGGGGGGACAGGGAACACTGAAGCTTTCTTT.

The J gene is TRBJ2-1, the V gene TRBV9; 10 bases are shared with TRBD2. CDR1 and CDR2 from the germline V gene are SGDLS and YYNGEE. This CDR3 contains 15 residues. V was pared by 0 bases and J by 8 bases, with 5 bases of the junction left unmatched. DNA for the CDR3: TGTGCCAGCAGCGTAGGTGGGACTAGCGCCGATGAGCAGTTCTTC. This encodes CASSVGGTSADEQFF.

On this clone: Other nucleotide sequences in the sample specify the same CDR3. The rearrangement uses TRBV5-1 and TRBJ2-7, with unresolved D. This CDR3 is built from 13 residues. Germline V gives CDR1 SGHRS, CDR2 YFSETQ. Trimming cost V 0 bases and J 3 bases, with 7 bases left between them. The CDR3 DNA sequence: TGCGCCAGCAGCTTGGCTCTGGGCTACGAGCAGTACTTC. Its protein product is CASSLALGYEQYF.

The rearrangement joins TRBV28 to TRBJ2-1; TRBD1 matches at 9 bases. Germline values: CDR1 MDHEN, CDR2 SYDVKM. There are 18 residues in the CDR3. Unmatched junction bases numbered 19, after V lost 5 bases and J lost 8 bases. In DNA form, the CDR3 reads TGTGCCAGCAGTCACCTATACACTGACAGGGGGGAACACGATGAGCAGTTCTTC. It encodes CASSHLYTDRGEHDEQFF.

The chain recombines TRBV11-3 with TRBJ2-7; TRBD2 matches at 12 bases. There are 16 residues in the CDR3. With 5 bases clipped from V and 4 bases from J, the junction kept 9 bases outside the gene matches. From germline, CDR1 is SGHNT and CDR2 YENEEA. CDR3 coding DNA: TGTGCCAGCAGCCCTCCGGGGCTAGCGGGAGGGTACGAGCAGTACTTC. It is translated as CASSPPGLAGGYEQYF.

On this clone itself: Other DNA sequences within the sample encode an identical CDR3. V is TRBV6-1 and J is TRBJ2-7, with no clear D. Trimming stripped 2 bases from V and 1 base from J, with 6 bases between. Germline loops: CDR1 MNHNS, CDR2 SASEGT. The CDR3 consists of 13 residues. The CDR3 sequence: CASSELGSYEQYF. As DNA, the CDR3 is TGTGCCAGCAGTGAATTAGGATCCTACGAGCAGTACTTC.

The CDR3 nucleotides read TGCGCCAGCAGCCCAGGGACAGGGGGCAACTACGAGCAGTACTTC. This encodes CASSPGTGGNYEQYF. This chain connects TRBV5-1 to TRBJ2-7; TRBD1 agrees at 12 bases. Looked up from germline, CDR1 is SGHRS and CDR2 is YFSETQ. This CDR3 is built from 15 residues. The trim removed 4 bases at V and 3 bases at J, leaving 5 bases unmatched. Full variable domain (missing parts from reference TRBV5-1 and TRBJ2-7): KAGVTQTPRYLIKTRGQQVTLSCSPISGHRSVSWYQQTPGQGLQFLFEYFSETQRNKGNFPGRFSGRQFSNSRSEMNVSTLELGDSALYLCASSPGTGGNYEQYFGPGTRLTVT.

This chain links TRBV19 with TRBJ2-2, with 9 positions matching TRBD1. The CDR3 runs to 16 residues. V lost 8 bases to trimming and J lost 1 base; unmatched junction nucleotides: 8. Per germline, CDR1 LNHDA and CDR2 SQIVND (reference sequence). CDR3 bases: TGTGCCAGTCTGGACAGGGGATCGTGGAACACCGGGGAGCTGTTTTTT. Translation: CASLDRGSWNTGELFF.

The chain's CDR3 is CASSLTSENYNEQFF. CDR3 in DNA: TGTGCCAGCAGTCTCACTAGCGAAAACTACAATGAGCAGTTCTTC. The chain combines TRBV6-1 with TRBJ2-1, with 7 bases lining up with TRBD2. J gave up 3 bases and V 5 bases, and 7 bases lay outside the gene matches. Germline CDR1 and CDR2: MNHNS and SASEGT. The CDR3 loop spans 15 amino acids.

This rearrangement joins TRBV6-6 to TRBJ1-1; unclear D gene. Per the germline V gene, CDR1 is MNHNY and CDR2 is SVGAGI (reference sequence). The CDR3 covers 14 residues. Trimming left V 2 bases short and J 4 bases short, with 11 bases between. CDR3 bases: TGTGCCAGCAGTTACGAGGTGGGGAGCACTGAAGCTTTCTTT. Protein sequence: CASSYEVGSTEAFF.

The rearrangement joins TRBV7-8 to TRBJ2-5, with D perhaps given as TRBD1 or TRBD2 (5 bases each). From germline, CDR1 is SGHVS and CDR2 FQNEAQ. This CDR3 is 15 amino acids long. V lost 1 base and J 5 bases, leaving 14 bases between the germline ends. The CDR3 is CASSLGRGAWETQYF. For the CDR3, the DNA is TGTGCCAGCAGCTTAGGGAGAGGGGCATGGGAGACCCAGTACTTC.

The chain is built from TRBV10-1 and TRBJ2-1; 10 nucleotides align to TRBD1. In germline, CDR1 is WNHNN, CDR2 SYGVQD (reference sequence). CDR3 length equals 14 residues. With 11 bases clipped from V and 6 bases from J, the junction kept 10 bases outside the gene matches. The CDR3 loop reads CARPGQGTRNEQFF. CDR3 DNA: TGCGCCCGCCCGGGACAGGGGACTCGCAATGAGCAGTTCTTC.

The chain has TRBV13 and TRBJ1-1, with a tentative D call TRBD1 (5 bases). The germline CDR1 and CDR2 sequences are PRHDT and FYEKMQ (reference sequence). This CDR3 contains 14 residues. Deletions cut 7 bases from V and 5 bases from J, with 17 bases between. The CDR3 spells CASILRGAQTEAFF. The CDR3 nucleotides are TGTGCCAGCATACTACGCGGGGCCCAAACTGAAGCTTTCTTT.

The rearrangement links TRBV30 to TRBJ2-1, with 7 bases that match TRBD2. The CDR3 consists of 13 residues. V shed 4 bases and J 4 bases; nucleotides not matched to a gene: 4. Looked up from germline, CDR1 is GTSNPN and CDR2 is SVGIG (reference sequence). In DNA, the CDR3 is TGTGCCTGGACTAGCGGTATATACAATGAGCAGTTCTTC. Translation: CAWTSGIYNEQFF.

The chain employs TRBV27 and TRBJ2-5; 9 bases agree with TRBD1. The V segment lost 6 bases and the J segment 5 bases; nucleotides outside the gene matches: 7. This CDR3 contains 14 residues. Germline V gene data show CDR1 as MNHEY and CDR2 as SMNVEV (reference sequence). The CDR3 region is CASSPGTGRETQYF. The CDR3 nucleotides are TGTGCCAGCAGCCCCGGGACAGGGCGGGAGACCCAGTACTTC.

The V call is TRBV7-8, the J call TRBJ2-5, with TRBD1 identical over 7 bases. The CDR3 is made up of 15 amino acids. Unmatched junction bases numbered 6, after V lost 0 bases and J lost 5 bases. CDR1 is SGHVS, CDR2 FQNEAQ, per germline. The CDR3 is CASSLAGQSTETQYF. The CDR3 nucleotides read TGTGCCAGCAGCTTAGCGGGACAGAGCACGGAGACCCAGTACTTC.

The chain carries TRBV2 and TRBJ2-3; D possibly corresponds to TRBD2 (8 bases). This CDR3 spans 15 amino acids. Between the trimmed V and J ends, which lost 5 bases and 3 bases, there was a span of 15 bases. Germline assignment: CDR1 SNHLY and CDR2 FYNNEI. The CDR3 loop is CASSKLAGQTDTQYF. In DNA form, the CDR3 reads TGTGCCAGCAGTAAGTTAGCGGGACAGACAGATACGCAGTATTTT. The entire variable domain, with the rest obtained from reference TRBV2 and TRBJ2-3, is as follows: EPEVTQTPSHQVTQMGQEVILRCVPISNHLYFYWYRQILGQKVEFLVSFYNNEISEKSEIFDDQFSVERPDGSNFTLKIRSTKLEDSAMYFCASSKLAGQTDTQYFGPGTRLTVL.

J is TRBJ2-1 and V is TRBV29-1; D call uncertain. The V and J ends lost 3 bases and 4 bases respectively, with 7 bases between them. Looked up from germline, CDR1 is SQVTM and CDR2 is ANQGSEA. CDR3 length: 12 amino acids. CDR3 coding DNA: TGCAGCGTTGACGGGCGGTACAATGAGCAGTTCTTC. Amino acid sequence: CSVDGRYNEQFF.

V is TRBV7-6 and J is TRBJ2-2; 12 bases map to TRBD2. CDR1 is SGHVS, CDR2 FNYEAQ, per germline. The length of the CDR3 is 16 residues. The trim removed 5 bases at V and 2 bases at J, leaving 3 bases unmatched. CDR3 bases: TGTGCCAGCAGCCCCGGACTAGCGGGAAACACCGGGGAGCTGTTTTTT. It codes for CASSPGLAGNTGELFF. The full variable domain, its missing parts supplied by reference TRBV7-6 and TRBJ2-2, is GAGVSQSPRYKVTKRGQDVALRCDPISGHVSLYWYRQALGQGPEFLTYFNYEAQQDKSGLPNDRFSAERPEGSISTLTIQRTEQRDSAMYRCASSPGLAGNTGELFFGEGSRLTVL.

The J gene is TRBJ1-5, the V gene TRBV27; 7 bases match TRBD1. J lost 1 base, V lost 6 bases, and 3 bases had no gene match. Germline V gene data show CDR1 as MNHEY and CDR2 as SMNVEV (reference sequence). This CDR3 region has 14 residues. CDR3 sequence reads: CASREQGSNQPQHF. The CDR3 DNA reads TGTGCCAGCAGGGAACAGGGGAGCAATCAGCCCCAGCATTTT.